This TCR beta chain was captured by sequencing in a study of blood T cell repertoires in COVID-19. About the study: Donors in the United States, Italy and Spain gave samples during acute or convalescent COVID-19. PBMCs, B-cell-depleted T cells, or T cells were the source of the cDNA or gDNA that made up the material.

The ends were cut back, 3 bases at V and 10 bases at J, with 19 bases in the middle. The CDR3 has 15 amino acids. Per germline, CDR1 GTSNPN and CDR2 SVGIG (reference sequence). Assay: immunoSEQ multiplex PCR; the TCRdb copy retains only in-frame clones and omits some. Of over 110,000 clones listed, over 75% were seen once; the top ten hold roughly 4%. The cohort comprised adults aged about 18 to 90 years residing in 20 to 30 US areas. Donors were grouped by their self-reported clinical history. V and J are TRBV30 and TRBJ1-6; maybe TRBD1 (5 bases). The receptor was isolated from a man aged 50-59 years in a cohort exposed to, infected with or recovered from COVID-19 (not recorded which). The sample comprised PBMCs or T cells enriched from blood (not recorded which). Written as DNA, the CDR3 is TGTGCCTGGAGCCCCGACAGCCTTTTTAGATCACCCCTCCACTTT. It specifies CAWSPDSLFRSPLHF.